The text below deals with one T cell receptor (beta chain). A junction boundary mismatches the germline segment, possibly from a read error. These data come from a study of blood T cell repertoires in COVID-19. Study in general: Some COVID-19 samples were acute and others convalescent; all came from the United States, Italy and Spain. Sources were T cells, B-cell-depleted T cells, or PBMCs; the material itself was cDNA or gDNA.

Source study methods: From reference gene primer amplification, estimates of nucleated cell counts were derived. TCRdb's copy holds only in-frame clones and misses some; the assay was immunoSEQ multiplex PCR. The V and J calls and clone size are taken from that table; D and trimming were inferred from the DNA. The sample lists roughly 300,000 clones; 80% to 95% were seen once. Seattle researchers signed up patients amid active infection and tracked them longitudinally. The CDR3 loop spans 11 amino acids. From germline, CDR1 is MNHNY and CDR2 SVGAGI (reference sequence). The sample taken for sequencing was peripheral blood. The V and J genes are TRBV6-6 and TRBJ2-7; TRBD1 matches at 8 bases. The TCR originated in a woman aged 25 to 39 with COVID-19, enrolled during active disease. The DNA of the CDR3 is TGTGCCAGCAGTCTGGGACAGGTGAAGAACTTC. Translation: CASSLGQVKNF.